These T cell receptor beta chains were read from a single sample in a study of glioma-infiltrating T cells after dendritic cell vaccination. The repertoire was sequenced with immunoSEQ multiplex PCR; TCRdb's copy has only in-frame clones and lacks some. The table records roughly 88,000 clones, approximately 75% of them present only once. Here the sequenced sample was blood, taken after dendritic cell vaccination. The source of these receptors is a human donor with glioblastoma. CDR3s include the opening cysteine and the closing phenylalanine or tryptophan. A D gene is named only where the DNA matches it firmly. Size is stated for part of the rows, as once, few or many counts, or as a class when the clone is expanded.

>TRBJ2-2|-|TRBV19|-
CASSNQQGTGELFF
TGTGCCAGTAGTAACCAACAGGGAACCGGGGAGCTGTTTTTT
>TRBJ2-7|-|TRBV5-1|-
CASSLEQGSYEQYF
TGCGCCAGCAGCTTGGAGCAGGGTTCCTACGAGCAGTACTTC
>TRBJ1-5|-|TRBV10-3|-
CAIRSHEGESQPQHF
TGTGCCATCAGATCCCACGAGGGGGAAAGTCAGCCCCAGCATTTT
>TRBJ1-4|-|TRBV2|once
CASTRTGRDEKLFF
TGTGCCAGCACCCGAACAGGGAGGGATGAAAAACTGTTTTTT
>TRBJ2-2|TRBD2|TRBV5-1|-
CASNPRAGGDTGELFF
TGCGCCAGCAACCCCAGAGCGGGGGGGGACACCGGGGAGCTGTTTTTT
>TRBJ1-5|-|TRBV19|-
CASSMVGPGNQPQHF
TGTGCCAGTAGTATGGTGGGGCCGGGCAATCAGCCCCAGCATTTT
>TRBJ2-1|TRBD2|TRBV9|few
CASSVGTSGYNEQFF
TGTGCCAGCAGCGTAGGGACTAGCGGATACAATGAGCAGTTCTTC
>TRBJ1-1|TRBD1|TRBV27|-
CASRKGQMNTEAFF
TGTGCCAGCAGGAAGGGACAGATGAACACTGAAGCTTTCTTT
>TRBJ2-7|TRBD1|TRBV5-1|-
CASSSASGQGGREQYF
TGCGCCAGCAGCAGTGCCTCGGGACAGGGGGGAAGGGAGCAGTACTTC
>TRBJ1-2|-|TRBV14|-
CASSQDWAYGYTF
TGTGCCAGCAGCCAAGATTGGGCCTATGGCTACACCTTC
>TRBJ2-5|TRBD1|TRBV7-2|-
CASSPQGLGVETQYF
TGTGCCAGCAGCCCACAGGGGTTAGGGGTAGAGACCCAGTACTTC
>TRBJ2-7|TRBD2|TRBV19|once
CASRSGGSILGEQYF
TGTGCCAGTAGGAGCGGGGGGTCCATCCTGGGTGAGCAGTACTTC
>TRBJ2-1|TRBD2|TRBV7-2|-
CASSSLGTTNNEQFF
TGTGCCAGCAGCTCGCTAGGGACTACAAACAATGAGCAGTTCTTC
>TRBJ2-2|-|TRBV11-3|-
CASSSGSTGELFF
TGTGCCAGCAGCTCGGGGTCCACCGGGGAGCTGTTTTTT
>TRBJ2-2|TRBD1|TRBV27|-
CASSFDPQGVRTGELFF
TGTGCCAGCAGTTTTGATCCCCAGGGGGTTAGGACCGGGGAGCTGTTTTTT
>TRBJ2-3|-|TRBV9|-
CASSVSDSWDTQYF
TGTGCCAGCAGCGTCAGTGACAGCTGGGATACGCAGTATTTT
>TRBJ2-7|-|TRBV6-6|many
CASSYSTGEQYF
TGTGCCAGCAGTTACTCGACTGGCGAGCAGTACTTC
>TRBJ2-2|-|TRBV10-1|few
CASSSSTGELFF
TGCGCCAGCAGTAGTAGCACCGGGGAGCTGTTTTTT
>TRBJ1-6|TRBD1|TRBV6-6|-
CASREQGNYNSPLHF
TGTGCCAGCAGGGAACAGGGGAACTATAATTCACCCCTCCACTTT
>TRBJ2-1|-|TRBV9|-
CASSVVGGSSYNEQFF
TGTGCCAGCAGCGTAGTGGGTGGGAGCTCCTACAATGAGCAGTTCTTC
>TRBJ2-7|-|TRBV5-1|-
CASRGEGWEQYF
TGCGCCAGCAGGGGAGAGGGTTGGGAGCAGTACTTC
>TRBJ2-3|TRBD2|TRBV5-5|-
CASSWLTSVTSTDTQYF
TGTGCCAGCAGCTGGCTTACTAGCGTAACAAGCACAGATACGCAGTATTTT